Listed here are 29 T cell receptor beta chains from one sample, sequenced in a study of control samples from healthy donors and cancer patients. Sequencing was performed with immunoSEQ multiplex PCR; in TCRdb, only in-frame clones are kept and a portion is missing. The repertoire consists of fewer than 9,500 clones, with about 91% occurring once and the leading ten covering nearly 20%. Sequencing used PBMCs. These receptors all come from a man aged 55-75 years with colorectal cancer.

The rearrangement uses TRBV29-1 and TRBJ2-3; weak D call: TRBD1 (6 bases). The V gene's germline CDR1 is SQVTM and CDR2 ANQGSEA. Trimming shortened V by 6 bases and J by 2 bases, and 15 bases separated the two germline ends. The CDR3 consists of 14 residues. CDR3 protein: CSVMRGGHTDTQYF. The CDR3, as DNA: TGCAGCGTGATGAGAGGGGGTCACACAGATACGCAGTATTTT.

This chain connects TRBV11-2 to TRBJ1-2, with D unresolved. The CDR3 runs 13 residues. Trimming took off 7 bases at V and 4 bases at J, with 13 bases between the two ends. The germline V gene encodes CDR1 SGHAT and CDR2 FQNNGV. The CDR3 nucleotides are TGTGCCAGCATGGGCCGATCGACCTATGGCTACACCTTC. Protein product: CASMGRSTYGYTF.

CDR3 sequence: CASSYLPSISGNTIYF. CDR3 DNA: TGTGCCAGCAGTTACCTCCCCTCGATCTCTGGAAACACCATATATTTT. This sequence joins TRBV6-5 and TRBJ1-3; D remains ambiguous. The ends were cut back, 2 bases at V and 0 bases at J, with 11 bases in the middle. The germline CDR1 and CDR2 sequences are MNHEY and SVGAGI. This CDR3 is 16 amino acids long.

This clone is large in the sample. This rearrangement joins TRBV7-6 to TRBJ1-5; D uncertain. The CDR3 is 13 amino acids. From germline, CDR1 is SGHVS and CDR2 FNYEAQ. Trimming took 8 bases from V and 1 from J, leaving 9 bases between them. The CDR3 DNA reads as TGTGCCAGCCAGTCCGGGAGCAATCAGCCCCAGCATTTT. Its translation is CASQSGSNQPQHF.

V and J are TRBV24-1 and TRBJ2-1, with a possible D match to TRBD2 (6 bases). Trimming stripped 4 bases from V and 2 bases from J, with 32 bases between. This CDR3 has 22 amino acids. Germline CDR1 is KGHDR and CDR2 is SFDVKD. This CDR3 reads CATSDSRGSSRGFHEAYNEQFF. The CDR3 DNA reads TGTGCCACCAGTGACTCCCGGGGCTCAAGTCGGGGGTTTCATGAGGCCTACAATGAGCAGTTCTTC.

The genes are TRBV28 and TRBJ1-6; 7 bases fit TRBD1. After removal of 2 bases from V and 9 bases from J, the junction contained 19 bases not matched to a gene. CDR1 and CDR2 (germline): MDHEN, SYDVKM. This CDR3 spans 19 amino acids. As DNA, the CDR3 is TGTGCCAGCAGTTTAATCGGGCAGGGCCGAGGGGGCTCGGGTTCACCCCTCCACTTT. It is translated as CASSLIGQGRGGSGSPLHF.

The CDR3 protein is CASSLWGDRDTEAFF. The CDR3, as DNA: TGCGCCAGCAGCTTGTGGGGGGATCGGGACACTGAAGCTTTCTTT. The chain links TRBV5-1 to TRBJ1-1, with D possibly TRBD1 on 5 matching bases. The CDR3 extends over 15 amino acids. Germline V CDR1 and CDR2: SGHRS, YFSETQ. V lost 1 base and J 3 bases, leaving 13 bases between the germline ends.

The chain joins TRBV5-8 to TRBJ1-1; D call uncertain. Germline-derived CDR1 and CDR2 are SGHTS and YDEGEE. Trimming removed 4 bases from V and 0 bases from J, with 13 bases in between. The CDR3 runs 15 residues. The DNA for the CDR3 is TGTGCCAGCAGCGGCAGAAACTCCATGAACACTGAAGCTTTCTTT. It codes for CASSGRNSMNTEAFF.

This clone has only one observation. The chain recombines TRBV29-1 with TRBJ2-1, with 16 bases lining up with TRBD2. The length of the CDR3 is 14 residues. The V and J ends lost 5 bases and 9 bases, in that order; junction bases with no gene match: 4. Per the germline V gene, CDR1 is SQVTM and CDR2 is ANQGSEA. In DNA form, the CDR3 reads TGCAGCGTTTCCGGGACTAGCGGGGGGGGTGAGCAGTTCTTC. Its protein product is CSVSGTSGGGEQFF.

The chain carries TRBV3-1 (or the pseudogene TRBV3-2) and TRBJ2-6; weak D call: TRBD1 (6 bases). V shed 7 bases and J shed 0 bases, with 10 bases lying between them. Germline V lookup: CDR1 LGHDT, CDR2 YNNKEL (reference sequence). The length of the CDR3 is 15 residues. DNA for the CDR3: TGTGCCAGCACCCGACAGGCCTCTGGGGCCAACGTCCTGACTTTC. Amino acid sequence: CASTRQASGANVLTF.

The chain carries TRBV28 and TRBJ2-3, with D tentatively TRBD1 (6 bases). Deletions cut 1 base from V and 5 bases from J, with 19 bases between. This CDR3 comprises 17 residues. CDR1 is MDHEN and CDR2 is SYDVKM in the germline V gene. The CDR3 sequence is CASSLSRWGRRVDTQYF. Written as DNA, the CDR3 is TGTGCCAGCAGTTTATCTAGATGGGGGCGGCGGGTAGATACGCAGTATTTT.

The V call is TRBV2, the J call TRBJ1-1; D ambiguous. The germline V gene encodes CDR1 SNHLY and CDR2 FYNNEI. This CDR3 has 13 amino acids. The V end lost 2 bases, the J end lost 1 base, and 5 bases lay between the germline ends. CDR3 loop: CASSEMENTEAFF. The CDR3 bases are TGTGCCAGCAGTGAAATGGAGAACACTGAAGCTTTCTTT.

V and J are TRBV21-1 and TRBJ1-5; TRBD1, the table's D call, lacks a check against the DNA. TRBV21-1 is recorded as a pseudogene. CDR3 length: 18 amino acids. This chain's CDR3 is CASSKVRQGGLFNQPQHF. The CDR3 bases are TGTGCCAGCAGCAAAGTGAGACAGGGGGGACTCTTCAATCAGCCCCAGCATTTT.

The chain recombines TRBV7-2 with TRBJ2-1, with 10 bases lining up with TRBD2. V was clipped by 3 bases and J by 3 bases; unmatched bases: 14. The CDR3 contains 19 residues. Germline CDR1 SGHTA, CDR2 FQGNSA. CDR3 amino acids: CASSLPAGGASPHYNEQFF. DNA of the CDR3: TGTGCCAGCAGCTTGCCAGCGGGGGGGGCAAGCCCTCACTACAATGAGCAGTTCTTC.

The chain carries TRBV30 and TRBJ2-1; TRBD1 is a possible D gene (6 bases). Germline V gene sequence: CDR1 GTSNPN, CDR2 SVGIG (reference sequence). The length of the CDR3 is 12 residues. Deletions cut 4 bases from V and 16 bases from J, with 20 bases between. DNA of the CDR3: TGTGCCTGGACAGGGGACCACCTTGTTTATTTCTTC. This gives the protein CAWTGDHLVYFF.

The CDR3 DNA sequence: TGCGCCAGCAGCCCCTCGGCAGGGGGGTTTTACGAGCAGTACTTC. Residues: CASSPSAGGFYEQYF. The chain links TRBV4-3 to TRBJ2-7; a possible D gene is TRBD1 (7 bases). CDR1 LGHNA and CDR2 YSLEER come from the germline V gene. This CDR3 is 15 amino acids long. Trimming left V 4 bases short and J 4 bases short, with 17 bases between.

The J gene is TRBJ1-5, the V gene TRBV19; D may be TRBD1 (6 bases). V dropped 3 bases and J dropped 0 bases, with 15 bases sitting between them. The CDR3 length is 17 residues. Per the germline V gene, CDR1 is LNHDA and CDR2 is SQIVND (reference sequence). The CDR3 bases are TGTGCCAGTAGTATTAGACAGGACCGAGGTAGCAATCAGCCCCAGCATTTT. This codes for CASSIRQDRGSNQPQHF. Drawing the rest from reference TRBV19 and TRBJ1-5, the complete variable domain is DGGITQSPKYLFRKEGQNVTLSCEQNLNHDAMYWYRQDPGQGLRLIYYSQIVNDFQKGDIAEGYSVSREKKESFPLTVTSAQKNPTAFYLCASSIRQDRGSNQPQHFGDGTRLSIL.

The gene calls are TRBV3-1 (or the pseudogene TRBV3-2) and TRBJ2-2; D remains ambiguous. V lost 4 bases to trimming and J lost 1 base, with 7 bases between them. The CDR3 extends over 14 amino acids. Germline CDR1 is LGHDT and CDR2 is YNNKEL (reference sequence). The CDR3 protein is CASSPPQNTGELFF. CDR3 sequence (DNA): TGTGCCAGCAGCCCGCCCCAGAACACCGGGGAGCTGTTTTTT.

This chain links TRBV6-5 with TRBJ1-2; TRBD1 aligns across 8 bases. This CDR3 is built from 15 residues. J was trimmed by 1 base and V by 6 bases; bases with no gene match: 7. Germline CDR1 reads MNHEY; CDR2 reads SVGAGI. The CDR3 region is CASRRQGMGNYGYTF. For the CDR3, the DNA is TGTGCCAGCAGGCGACAGGGGATGGGTAACTATGGCTACACCTTC.

This sequence joins TRBV4-3 and TRBJ1-2; D uncertain. The CDR3 covers 14 residues. Germline CDR1 reads LGHNA; CDR2 reads YSLEER. The V end lost 3 bases, the J end lost 8 bases, and 16 bases lay between the germline ends. CDR3 in amino acids: CASSQFLSYGGYTF. For the CDR3, the DNA is TGCGCCAGCAGCCAGTTTCTCAGCTACGGCGGCTACACCTTC.

The chain couples TRBV19 to TRBJ2-7; 8 bases match TRBD1. The germline V gene has CDR1 LNHDA and CDR2 SQIVND (reference sequence). The trim removed 0 bases at V and 3 bases at J, leaving 1 base unmatched. The CDR3 contains 14 residues. This CDR3 is CASSIDDRGYEQYF. DNA of the CDR3: TGTGCCAGTAGTATAGATGACAGGGGCTACGAGCAGTACTTC. Looking up the rest from reference TRBV19 and TRBJ2-7 gives the full variable domain: DGGITQSPKYLFRKEGQNVTLSCEQNLNHDAMYWYRQDPGQGLRLIYYSQIVNDFQKGDIAEGYSVSREKKESFPLTVTSAQKNPTAFYLCASSIDDRGYEQYFGPGTRLTVT.

This chain joins TRBV11-1 and TRBJ2-7; D is ambiguous. The CDR3 totals 13 residues. V lost 3 bases to trimming and J lost 4 bases, with 10 bases between them. Looked up from germline, CDR1 is SGHAT and CDR2 is FQDESV (reference sequence). CDR3 sequence reads: CASSFNSPYEQYF. For the CDR3, the DNA is TGTGCCAGCAGCTTTAATTCACCGTACGAGCAGTACTTC.

The chain links TRBV12-3 or TRBV12-4 to TRBJ1-1; D is undetermined. The CDR3 has 13 residues. V was pared by 3 bases and J by 3 bases, with 8 bases between. Written as DNA, the CDR3 is TGTGCCAGCAGTTTCAACCGGGACACTGAAGCTTTCTTT. Its translation is CASSFNRDTEAFF.

V usage is TRBV2 and J usage is TRBJ1-2; TRBD1 aligns across 11 bases. CDR1 is SNHLY and CDR2 is FYNNEI in the germline V gene. The CDR3 has 13 amino acids. With 5 bases clipped from V and 6 bases from J, the junction kept 2 bases outside the gene matches. The CDR3 bases are TGTGCCAGCAGTCCGGACAGGGGGCATGGCTACACCTTC. Translation gives CASSPDRGHGYTF.

This chain uses TRBV7-2 with TRBJ2-7; 9 positions match TRBD1. This CDR3 has 17 residues. Per the germline V gene, CDR1 is SGHTA and CDR2 is FQGNSA. V lost 4 bases, J lost 6 bases, and 16 bases stayed unmatched. CDR3 DNA sequence: TGTGCCAGCAGCTCGAGACCTGGACGGGACAGGGTTAGCGAGCAGTACTTC. Protein sequence: CASSSRPGRDRVSEQYF.

The chain joins TRBV5-1 to TRBJ2-1; no clear D gene. V gave up 2 bases and J gave up 8 bases, with 11 bases separating them. The CDR3 runs 13 residues. The germline V gene has CDR1 SGHRS and CDR2 YFSETQ. For the CDR3, the DNA is TGCGCCAGCAGCTTTTATGGAACGGATGAGCAGTTCTTC. Its translation is CASSFYGTDEQFF.

V is TRBV11-2 and J is TRBJ2-1; D may be TRBD1 or TRBD2 (6 bases each). Germline V gene sequence: CDR1 SGHAT, CDR2 FQNNGV. V lost 0 bases and J 2 bases, leaving 8 bases between the germline ends. This CDR3 region has 15 residues. CDR3 bases: TGTGCCAGCAGCTTAGATAGGGGGGCCTACAATGAGCAGTTCTTC. Protein sequence: CASSLDRGAYNEQFF.

This chain joins TRBV11-2 and TRBJ2-3; the D gene is possibly TRBD2 (7 bases). The V gene's germline CDR1 is SGHAT and CDR2 FQNNGV. Trimming cost V 3 bases and J 0 bases, with 10 bases left between them. The CDR3 contains 15 residues. The DNA of the CDR3 is TGTGCCAGCAGCTTGGCGGGGGCTAGCACAGATACGCAGTATTTT. Translated, it gives CASSLAGASTDTQYF.

The chain is built from TRBV5-1 and TRBJ2-1, with unresolved D. The CDR3 spans 12 residues. The ends were cut back, 2 bases at V and 10 bases at J, with 10 bases in the middle. Germline lookup yields CDR1 SGHRS and CDR2 YFSETQ. The DNA for the CDR3 is TGCGCCAGCAGCTTCCCAACCCCGGAGCAGTTCTTC. Translated, it gives CASSFPTPEQFF.